Each of the 7 T cell receptor beta chains below was sequenced from the same sample in a study of blood T cells in healthy people across ages. Using a J-beta primer mix together with a sample-barcoded 5' primer, a second PCR was run for about 6 to 12 cycles. TCRdb called the 5' RACE reads again in MiXCR, with one record for every CDR3 protein. The sample shows fewer than 2,000,000 distinct CDR3 sequences, about 31% of them seen only once. Source material: blood. The receptors come from a woman in her twenties or thirties in good health.

The chain uses TRBV20-1 and TRBJ2-5, with D maybe TRBD1 (6 bases). Germline CDR1 DFQATT, CDR2 SNEGSKA (reference sequence). Trimming cost V 5 bases and J 0 bases, with 16 bases left between them. This CDR3 comprises 15 residues. DNA of the CDR3: TGCAGTGCTGCCCCCCTGACAGGCCACCAAGAGACCCAGTACTTC. Translation: CSAAPLTGHQETQYF.

The table lists this clonotype with a few counts. The chain uses TRBV6-6 and TRBJ2-3; D remains unclear. Trimming stripped 8 bases from V and 5 bases from J, with 11 bases between. CDR3 length: 12 residues. Germline V gene sequence: CDR1 MNHNY, CDR2 SVGAGI (reference sequence). CDR3 coding DNA: TGTGCCAGCGCCCGGGTGGGAGATACGCAGTATTTT. Translation: CASARVGDTQYF.

The chain has TRBV4-1 and TRBJ2-7, with unresolved D. The V gene lost 4 bases and the J gene lost 3 bases, with 10 bases spanning the gap. Germline values: CDR1 MGHRA, CDR2 YSYEKL. This CDR3 is 13 amino acids long. This CDR3 reads CASSRTEDYEQYF. In DNA form, the CDR3 reads TGCGCCAGCAGCCGCACGGAAGACTACGAGCAGTACTTC.

The V and J genes are TRBV9 and TRBJ1-2; D is uncertain. The CDR3 has 15 amino acids. CDR1 and CDR2 from the germline V gene are SGDLS and YYNGEE. Deletions cut 0 bases from V and 4 bases from J, with 13 bases between. CDR3 sequence: CASSVEGPSIYGYTF. The CDR3 coding sequence is TGTGCCAGCAGCGTAGAAGGCCCTTCCATCTATGGCTACACCTTC.

This clonotype showed up many times. The CDR3: CASSQRQVPAYEQYF. The CDR3 DNA reads as TGCGCCAGCAGCCAAAGACAGGTCCCCGCGTACGAGCAGTACTTC. V gene TRBV4-1 combines with J gene TRBJ2-7, with D perhaps matching TRBD1 (6 bases). The CDR3 totals 15 residues. Germline V gives CDR1 MGHRA, CDR2 YSYEKL. V dropped 2 bases and J dropped 4 bases, with 15 bases sitting between them.

The genes are TRBV5-1 and TRBJ2-7; D is ambiguous. This CDR3 region has 16 residues. Germline assignment: CDR1 SGHRS and CDR2 YFSETQ. V was clipped by 0 bases and J by 3 bases, with 16 bases between them. In nucleotides, the CDR3 is TGCGCCAGCAGCTTGGTGTCAGGAATAGGGTACTACGAGCAGTACTTC. Translating it yields CASSLVSGIGYYEQYF.

The V and J genes are TRBV20-1 and TRBJ1-2, with 7 bases fitting TRBD1. The germline CDR1 and CDR2 sequences are DFQATT and SNEGSKA (reference sequence). V lost 5 bases and J lost 6; bases outside the gene matches: 12. The CDR3 runs to 14 residues. The CDR3 loop is CSAGWAGGQDGYTF. Written as DNA, the CDR3 is TGCAGTGCTGGATGGGCAGGGGGACAAGATGGCTACACCTTC.